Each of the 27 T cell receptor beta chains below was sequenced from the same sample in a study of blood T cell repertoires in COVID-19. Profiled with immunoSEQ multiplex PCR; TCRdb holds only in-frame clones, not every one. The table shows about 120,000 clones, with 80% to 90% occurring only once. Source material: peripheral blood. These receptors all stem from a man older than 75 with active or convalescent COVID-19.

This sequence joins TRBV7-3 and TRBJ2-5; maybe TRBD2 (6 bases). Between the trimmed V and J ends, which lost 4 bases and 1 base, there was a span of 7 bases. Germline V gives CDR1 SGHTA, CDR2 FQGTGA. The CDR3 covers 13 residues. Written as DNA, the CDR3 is TGTGCCAGCAGCTCGGGGGTCCAAGAGACCCAGTACTTC. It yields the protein CASSSGVQETQYF.

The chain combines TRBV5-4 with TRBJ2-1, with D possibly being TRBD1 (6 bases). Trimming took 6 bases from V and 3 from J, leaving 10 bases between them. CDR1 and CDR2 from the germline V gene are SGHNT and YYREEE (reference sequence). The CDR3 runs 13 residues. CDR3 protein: CASNRDNYNEQFF. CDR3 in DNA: TGTGCCAGCAACCGGGACAACTACAATGAGCAGTTCTTC.

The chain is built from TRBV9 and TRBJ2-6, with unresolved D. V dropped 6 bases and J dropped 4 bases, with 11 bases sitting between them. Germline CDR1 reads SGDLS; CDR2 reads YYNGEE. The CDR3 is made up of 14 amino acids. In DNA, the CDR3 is TGTGCCAGCACACTCGTGGAGGGGGCCAACGTCCTGACTTTC. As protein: CASTLVEGANVLTF. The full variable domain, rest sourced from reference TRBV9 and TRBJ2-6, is DSGVTQTPKHLITATGQRVTLRCSPRSGDLSVYWYQQSLDQGLQFLIQYYNGEERAKGNILERFSAQQFPDLHSELNLSSLELGDSALYFCASTLVEGANVLTFGAGSRLTVL.

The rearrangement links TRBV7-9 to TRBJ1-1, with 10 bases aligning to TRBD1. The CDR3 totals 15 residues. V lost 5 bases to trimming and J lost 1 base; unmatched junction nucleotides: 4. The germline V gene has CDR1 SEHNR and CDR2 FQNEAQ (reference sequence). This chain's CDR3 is CASSLRDRGNTEAFF. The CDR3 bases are TGTGCCAGCAGCCTCCGGGACAGGGGGAACACTGAAGCTTTCTTT.

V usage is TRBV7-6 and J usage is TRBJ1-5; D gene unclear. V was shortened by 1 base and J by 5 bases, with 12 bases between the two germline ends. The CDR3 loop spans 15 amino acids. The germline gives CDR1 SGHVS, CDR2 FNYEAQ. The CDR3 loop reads CASSLVRKTHQPQHF. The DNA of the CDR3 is TGTGCCAGCAGCTTAGTGAGAAAAACCCATCAGCCCCAGCATTTT.

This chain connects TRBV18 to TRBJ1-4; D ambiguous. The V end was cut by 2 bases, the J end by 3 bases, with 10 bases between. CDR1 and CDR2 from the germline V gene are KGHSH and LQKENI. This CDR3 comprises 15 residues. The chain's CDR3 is CASSPGWEPNEKLFF. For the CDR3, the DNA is TGTGCCAGCTCACCAGGCTGGGAGCCTAATGAAAAACTGTTTTTT.

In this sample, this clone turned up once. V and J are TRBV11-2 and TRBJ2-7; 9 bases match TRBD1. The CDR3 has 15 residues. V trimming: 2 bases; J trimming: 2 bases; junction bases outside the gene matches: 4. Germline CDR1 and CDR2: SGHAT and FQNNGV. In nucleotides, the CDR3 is TGTGCCAGCAGCTTAAGCGGACAGGGGCCCTACGAGCAGTACTTC. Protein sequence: CASSLSGQGPYEQYF.

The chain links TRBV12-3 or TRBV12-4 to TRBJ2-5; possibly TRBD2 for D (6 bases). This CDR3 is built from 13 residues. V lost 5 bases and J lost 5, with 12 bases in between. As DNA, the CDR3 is TGTGCCAGCAGTCTCCTTCGGGGGGAGACCCAGTACTTC. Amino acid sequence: CASSLLRGETQYF.

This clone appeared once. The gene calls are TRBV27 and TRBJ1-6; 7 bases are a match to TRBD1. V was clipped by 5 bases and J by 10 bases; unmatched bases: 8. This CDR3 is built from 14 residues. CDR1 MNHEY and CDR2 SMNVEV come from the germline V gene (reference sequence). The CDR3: CASSQQGQGSPLHF. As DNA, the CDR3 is TGTGCCAGCAGTCAACAGGGGCAAGGATCACCCCTCCACTTT.

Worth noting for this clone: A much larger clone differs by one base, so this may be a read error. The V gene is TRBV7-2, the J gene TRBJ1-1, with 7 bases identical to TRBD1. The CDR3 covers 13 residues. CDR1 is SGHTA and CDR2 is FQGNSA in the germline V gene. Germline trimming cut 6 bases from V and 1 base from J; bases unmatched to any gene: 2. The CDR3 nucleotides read TGTGCCAGCAGTCGACAGGGGAACACTGAAGCTTTCTTT. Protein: CASSRQGNTEAFF.

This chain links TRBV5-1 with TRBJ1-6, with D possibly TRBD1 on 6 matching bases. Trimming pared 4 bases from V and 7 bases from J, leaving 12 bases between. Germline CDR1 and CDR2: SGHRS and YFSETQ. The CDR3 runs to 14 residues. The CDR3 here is CASSTDSWNSPLHF. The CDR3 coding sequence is TGCGCCAGCAGCACGGACAGCTGGAATTCACCCCTCCACTTT. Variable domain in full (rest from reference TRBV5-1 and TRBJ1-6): KAGVTQTPRYLIKTRGQQVTLSCSPISGHRSVSWYQQTPGQGLQFLFEYFSETQRNKGNFPGRFSGRQFSNSRSEMNVSTLELGDSALYLCASSTDSWNSPLHFGNGTRLTVT.

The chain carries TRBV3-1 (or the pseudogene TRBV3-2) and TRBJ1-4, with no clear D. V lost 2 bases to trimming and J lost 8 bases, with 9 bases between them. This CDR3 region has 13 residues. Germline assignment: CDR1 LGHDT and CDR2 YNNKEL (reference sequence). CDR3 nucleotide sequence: TGTGCCAGCAGCCAATGGGGAGGCGAAAAACTGTTTTTT. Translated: CASSQWGGEKLFF.

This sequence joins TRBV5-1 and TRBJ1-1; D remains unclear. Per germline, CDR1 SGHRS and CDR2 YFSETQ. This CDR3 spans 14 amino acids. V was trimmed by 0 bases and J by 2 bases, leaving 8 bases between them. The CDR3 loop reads CASSLATSNTEAFF. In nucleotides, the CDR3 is TGCGCCAGCAGCTTGGCGACATCTAACACTGAAGCTTTCTTT.

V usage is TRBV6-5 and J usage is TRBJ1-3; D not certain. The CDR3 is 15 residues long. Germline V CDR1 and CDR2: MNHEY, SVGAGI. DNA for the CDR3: TGTGTCAGTAGTCCGGGTGTTCAGTCGGGAAACACCATATATTTT. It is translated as CVSSPGVQSGNTIYF.

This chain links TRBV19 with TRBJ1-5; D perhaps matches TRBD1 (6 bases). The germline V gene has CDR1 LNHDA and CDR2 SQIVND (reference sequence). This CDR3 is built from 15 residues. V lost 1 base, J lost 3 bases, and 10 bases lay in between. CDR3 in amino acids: CASSIAGTINQPQHF. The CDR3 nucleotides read TGTGCCAGTAGTATAGCCGGGACAATCAATCAGCCCCAGCATTTT.

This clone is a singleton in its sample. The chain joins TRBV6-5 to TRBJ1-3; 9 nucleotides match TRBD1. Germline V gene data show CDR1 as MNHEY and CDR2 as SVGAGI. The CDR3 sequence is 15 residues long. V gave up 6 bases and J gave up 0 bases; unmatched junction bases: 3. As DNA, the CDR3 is TGTGCCAGCAGCGGACAGGGGTTCTCTGGAAACACCATATATTTT. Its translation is CASSGQGFSGNTIYF.

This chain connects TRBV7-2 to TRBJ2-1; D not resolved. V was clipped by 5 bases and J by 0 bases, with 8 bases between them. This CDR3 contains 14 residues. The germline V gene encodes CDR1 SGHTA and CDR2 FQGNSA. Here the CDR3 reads CASSPKSSYNEQFF. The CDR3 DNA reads TGTGCCAGCAGCCCAAAGAGCTCCTACAATGAGCAGTTCTTC.

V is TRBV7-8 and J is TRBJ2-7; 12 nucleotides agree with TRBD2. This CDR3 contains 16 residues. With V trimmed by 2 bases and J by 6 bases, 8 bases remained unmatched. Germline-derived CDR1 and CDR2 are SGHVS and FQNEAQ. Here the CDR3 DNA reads TGTGCCAGCAGCTTATCAGCGCTAGCGGGGGGGCTCGAGCAGTACTTC. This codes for CASSLSALAGGLEQYF.

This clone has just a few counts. In DNA form, the CDR3 reads TGTGCCAGCAGCTCGATGACTCAGGGTAATAGTGGGACCCAGTACTTC. Its translation: CASSSMTQGNSGTQYF. This rearrangement joins TRBV7-3 to TRBJ2-5; possibly TRBD1 for D (5 bases). CDR3 length: 16 residues. V lost 4 bases and J lost 7, with 22 bases in between. The germline V gene has CDR1 SGHTA and CDR2 FQGTGA.

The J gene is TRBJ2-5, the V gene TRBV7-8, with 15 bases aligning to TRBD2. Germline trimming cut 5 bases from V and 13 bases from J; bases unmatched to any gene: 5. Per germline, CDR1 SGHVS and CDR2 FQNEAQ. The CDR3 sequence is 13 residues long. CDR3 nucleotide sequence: TGTGCCAGCAGCCCAGGGACTAGCGGGGGGCCGTACTTC. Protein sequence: CASSPGTSGGPYF.

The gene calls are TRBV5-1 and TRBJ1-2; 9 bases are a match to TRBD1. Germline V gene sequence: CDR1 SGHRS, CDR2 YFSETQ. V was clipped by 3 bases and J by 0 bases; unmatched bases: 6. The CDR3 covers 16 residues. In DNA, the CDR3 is TGCGCCAGCAGCTCCGGGACAGGGAAGGCTAACTATGGCTACACCTTC. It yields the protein CASSSGTGKANYGYTF.

Here the CDR3 reads CASSSQIKQYF. The CDR3 DNA follows: TGTGCCAGCAGTTCCCAGATCAAGCAGTACTTC. V and J are TRBV6-2 or TRBV6-3 and TRBJ2-7; D not resolved. CDR1 MNHEY and CDR2 SVGEGT come from the germline V gene. V was shortened by 4 bases and J by 8 bases, with 9 bases between the two germline ends. The CDR3 consists of 11 residues.

The CDR3 sequence is CASSEGTGKDQPQHF. Written as DNA, the CDR3 is TGCGCCAGCAGCGAAGGGACAGGCAAAGATCAGCCCCAGCATTTT. This chain links TRBV5-1 with TRBJ1-5; 8 nucleotides match TRBD1. This CDR3 comprises 15 residues. Per germline, CDR1 SGHRS and CDR2 YFSETQ. Unmatched junction bases numbered 8, after V lost 4 bases and J lost 5 bases.

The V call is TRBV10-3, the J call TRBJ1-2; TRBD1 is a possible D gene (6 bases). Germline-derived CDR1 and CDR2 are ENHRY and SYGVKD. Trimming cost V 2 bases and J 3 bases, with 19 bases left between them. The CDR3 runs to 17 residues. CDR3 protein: CAISEEGVGRGHYGYTF. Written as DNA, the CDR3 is TGTGCCATCAGTGAGGAGGGGGTTGGCAGGGGACACTATGGCTACACCTTC.

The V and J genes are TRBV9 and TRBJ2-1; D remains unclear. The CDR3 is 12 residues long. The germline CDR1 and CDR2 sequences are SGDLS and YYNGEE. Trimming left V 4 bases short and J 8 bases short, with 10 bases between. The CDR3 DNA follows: TGTGCCAGCAGCCCACCTATGGATGAGCAGTTCTTC. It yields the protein CASSPPMDEQFF.

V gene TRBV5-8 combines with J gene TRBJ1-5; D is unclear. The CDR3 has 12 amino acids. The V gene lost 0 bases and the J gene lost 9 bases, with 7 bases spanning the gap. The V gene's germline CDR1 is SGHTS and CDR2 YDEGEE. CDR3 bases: TGTGCCAGCAGCTTGGACAGTCCGCCCCAGCATTTT. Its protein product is CASSLDSPPQHF.

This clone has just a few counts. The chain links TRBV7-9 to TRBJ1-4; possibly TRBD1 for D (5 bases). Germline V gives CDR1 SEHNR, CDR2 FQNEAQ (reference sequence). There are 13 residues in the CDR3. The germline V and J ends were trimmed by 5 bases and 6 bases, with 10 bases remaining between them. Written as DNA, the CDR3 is TGTGCCAGCAGCCGAGACAGTCATGAAAAACTGTTTTTT. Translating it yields CASSRDSHEKLFF.